This T cell receptor beta chain originates from a study of blood T cell repertoires in COVID-19. Background on the study: Donors in the United States, Italy and Spain gave samples during acute or convalescent COVID-19. The analysed material was cDNA or gDNA that came from T cells, B-cell-depleted T cells, or PBMCs.

Germline trimming cut 5 bases from V and 6 bases from J; bases unmatched to any gene: 8. The germline CDR1 and CDR2 sequences are SGHRS and YFSETQ. There are 15 residues in the CDR3. Source study methods: Amplification with reference gene primers provided the estimates of nucleated cell counts. Some clones are missing from TCRdb's copy, which holds only in-frame ones; the method was immunoSEQ multiplex PCR. V, J and clone size were drawn from that table, and D and trimming were deduced from the DNA. The sample has 300,000 to 350,000 clones, over 75% seen once. Recruited during active infection, patients (from Seattle) were subsequently followed longitudinally.

This chain connects TRBV5-1 to TRBJ2-7; TRBD2 matches at 13 bases. Sample: peripheral blood. This receptor was obtained from a woman aged 30 to 39 with COVID-19, enrolled during active disease. CDR3 in amino acids: CASSFGLAGAGEQYF. CDR3 bases: TGCGCCAGCAGTTTCGGACTAGCGGGAGCGGGCGAGCAGTACTTC.